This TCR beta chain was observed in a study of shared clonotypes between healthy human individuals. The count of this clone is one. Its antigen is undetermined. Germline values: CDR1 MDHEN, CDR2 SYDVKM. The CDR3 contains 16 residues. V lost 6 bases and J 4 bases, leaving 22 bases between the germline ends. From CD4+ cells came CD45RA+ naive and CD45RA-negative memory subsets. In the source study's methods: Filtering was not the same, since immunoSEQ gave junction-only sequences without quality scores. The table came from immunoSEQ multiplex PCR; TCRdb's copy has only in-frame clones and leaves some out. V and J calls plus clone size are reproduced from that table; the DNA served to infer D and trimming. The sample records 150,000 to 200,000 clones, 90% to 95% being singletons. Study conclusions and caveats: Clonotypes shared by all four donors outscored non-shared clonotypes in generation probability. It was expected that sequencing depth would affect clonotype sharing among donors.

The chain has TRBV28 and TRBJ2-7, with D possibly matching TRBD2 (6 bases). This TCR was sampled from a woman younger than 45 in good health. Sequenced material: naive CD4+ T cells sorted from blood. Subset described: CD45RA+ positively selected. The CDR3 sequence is CASSPWTRTGDYEQYF. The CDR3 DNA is TGTGCCAGCAGCCCATGGACTCGAACGGGGGATTACGAGCAGTACTTC.